In this sample, the clone carrying this T cell receptor beta chain turned up once. Clones were sequenced by immunoSEQ multiplex PCR, and TCRdb holds only the in-frame ones, with some missing. The data contain 150,000 or so clones, roughly 85% of them singletons. The sample comes from a study of cytotoxic CD8 clonotypes in ibrutinib-treated CLL. The length of the CDR3 is 14 residues. J gave up 3 bases and V 5 bases, and 5 bases lay outside the gene matches. Germline-derived CDR1 and CDR2 are ENHRY and SYGVKD. This chain connects TRBV10-3 to TRBJ2-7, with TRBD1 identical over 9 bases. The specimen comprised PBMCs, sampled after 24 months of ibrutinib treatment. The TCR comes from a human donor with chronic lymphocytic leukemia. Here the CDR3 DNA reads TGTGCCATCAGTACCGGGACAGGGTTCTACGAGCAGTACTTC. Its translation: CAISTGTGFYEQYF.